This TCR beta chain was profiled in a study of graft-versus-host responses after intestinal transplantation. The wider study: Isolated intestinal, liver-intestinal, or multivisceral transplants had been given to the recipients.

Proliferating CFSE-low CD3+CD4+ and CD3+CD8+ responders were sorted after the reaction. Findings and caveats of the study: Present in recipient marrow, GvH clones included some that appeared first in ileum or blood. Association was observed between peak circulating GvH clone levels and early post-transplant HvG declines.

Germline V lookup: CDR1 KGHSY, CDR2 FQNENV. This CDR3 spans 13 amino acids. The V gene lost 4 bases and the J gene lost 6 bases, with 9 bases spanning the gap. Generated by immunoSEQ multiplex PCR, the TCRdb table keeps only in-frame clones and is missing some. The sample lists under 9,000 clones; 20% to 30% were seen once. The rearrangement uses TRBV16 and TRBJ2-2; D may be TRBD2 (6 bases). The sequences come from alloreactive CD4+ T cells from a mixed lymphocyte reaction culture, collected before intestinal transplant. Subset here: CFSE-low proliferating T cells sorted from approximately six-day pre-transplant mixed lymphocyte reaction (GvH or HvG direction). The sequence derives from a human patient who received an intestinal transplant. In DNA, the CDR3 is TGTGCCAGCAGCCTCGGGGGACCCGGGGAGCTGTTTTTT. Its translation: CASSLGGPGELFF. The full variable domain, in which reference TRBV16 and TRBJ2-2 provide the parts outside the CDR3, is GEEVAQTPKHLVRGEGQKAKLYCAPIKGHSYVFWYQQVLKNEFKFLISFQNENVFDETGMPKERFSAKCLPNSPCSLEIQATKLEDSAVYFCASSLGGPGELFFGEGSRLTVL.